The clone carrying this T cell receptor (beta chain) appeared many times. TCRdb redid the calling of the 5' RACE reads with MiXCR, one entry per CDR3 protein. The sample yields about 110,000 distinct CDR3 sequences, approximately 13% seen once. Per germline, CDR1 LGHNA and CDR2 YSLEER. The CDR3 has 15 residues. The trim removed 0 bases at V and 5 bases at J, leaving 7 bases unmatched. This record belongs to a study of T-cell memory formation after mild COVID-19. Whole-study context: Across donors, TCR clusters were largely donor specific.

V is TRBV4-3 and J is TRBJ2-7, with 7 bases aligning to TRBD1. Material: PBMCs or a T cell subset sorted from them (not recorded which). The sequence came from an adult woman who had mild COVID-19 (a few samples of this study predate the infection). Cell type and time point are not known. CDR3 nucleotide sequence: TGCGCCAGCAGCCAAGAAGGGACAGCGAGTGACGAGCAGTACTTC. Encoded protein: CASSQEGTASDEQYF.